Reported below is one T cell receptor (beta chain). Its antigen remains unidentified. The CDR3 is made up of 14 amino acids. Per the germline V gene, CDR1 is LGHDT and CDR2 is YNNKEL (reference sequence). TCRalpha and TCRbeta cDNA went through nested PCRs of roughly 16 and 10 cycles, two in total. TCRdb processed the 5' RACE reads again and assigns one entry to each CDR3 protein, with no DNA. Its table lists 350,000 to 500,000 distinct CDR3 sequences. This entry is derived from a study of monozygotic twins with inflammatory bowel disease. Findings and caveats of the study: The data did not back a single strong IBD-associated clonotype or signal. The sharing of clonotypes with others was lower in IBD patients than in healthy twins, especially with disease activity.

The chain employs TRBV3-1 and TRBJ2-2; TCRdb's D gene call, TRBD2, goes unchecked for lack of DNA. The source of this sequence is a human donor with ulcerative colitis or Crohn's disease, or a healthy co-twin of an affected twin (not recorded which). Sequences were obtained from blood. CDR3 loop: CASQREGNTGELFF.